This T cell receptor beta chain is from a study of shared clonotypes between healthy human individuals. Regarding the study as a whole: Blood was the only sampled material, and tissue repertoires likely differ. Clonotype sharing levels among donors were expected to vary with sequencing depth.

Investigators divided CD4+ cells into CD45RA+ naive and CD45RA-negative memory subsets. The V gene's germline CDR1 is MDHEN and CDR2 SYDVKM. This CDR3 comprises 19 residues. V shed 2 bases and J shed 3 bases, with 25 bases lying between them. Comment on this clone: What it binds is unknown.

Under the authors' procedure: Junction-only sequences without quality scores came from ImmunoSEQ, so filtering differed. Produced via immunoSEQ multiplex PCR; TCRdb's table is partial and in-frame only. V, J and clone size are those of that table, while D and trimming were read from the DNA. The repertoire has some 1,100,000 clones, more than 75% of them found once; the top ten carry under 0.65%. Material: memory CD4+ T cells from PBMCs. Indicated subset: CD45RA-negative fraction. The chain joins TRBV28 to TRBJ1-2, with a tentative D call TRBD1 (6 bases). This receptor was taken from a man aged 18 to 30 in good health. Some clones in this sample may be carry-over from other donors' samples. The CDR3 sequence is CASSLLTGTTRGYHYGYTF. The CDR3 region has the DNA TGTGCCAGCAGTTTACTAACCGGGACAACAAGAGGCTATCACTATGGCTACACCTTC.